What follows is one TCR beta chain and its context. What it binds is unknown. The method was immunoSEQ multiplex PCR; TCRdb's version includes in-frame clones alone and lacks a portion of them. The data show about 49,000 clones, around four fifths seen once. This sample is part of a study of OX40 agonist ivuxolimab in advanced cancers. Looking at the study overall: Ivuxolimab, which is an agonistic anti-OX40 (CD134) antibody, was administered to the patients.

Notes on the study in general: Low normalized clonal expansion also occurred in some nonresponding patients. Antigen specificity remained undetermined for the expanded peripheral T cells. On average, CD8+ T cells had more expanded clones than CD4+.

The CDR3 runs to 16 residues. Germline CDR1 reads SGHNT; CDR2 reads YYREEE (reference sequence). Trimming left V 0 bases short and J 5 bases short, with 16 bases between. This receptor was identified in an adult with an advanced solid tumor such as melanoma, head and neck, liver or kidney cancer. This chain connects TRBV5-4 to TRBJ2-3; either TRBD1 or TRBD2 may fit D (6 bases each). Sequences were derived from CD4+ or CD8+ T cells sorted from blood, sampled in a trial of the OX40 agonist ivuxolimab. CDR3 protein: CASSLGLAEGGDTQYF. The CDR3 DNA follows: TGTGCCAGCAGCTTGGGGTTAGCGGAAGGGGGAGATACGCAGTATTTT.